This is a list of T cell receptor beta chains from one sample in a study of cytomegalovirus exposure and HLA in healthy donors. Assay: immunoSEQ multiplex PCR; the TCRdb copy retains only in-frame clones and omits some. The table has approximately 150,000 clones, approximately 77% seen once. Material: PBMCs. The receptor source for this set is a male donor in good health and CMV-seropositive. Each CDR3 is given with its conserved first and last residue. The D gene is left open where the match is weak. Rows give clone size only sometimes, using once, few, many, or a class for an expanded clone.

TGTGCCAGCAGTTACTCGAGGACAGGAGGGGACTATGGCTACACCTTC | CASSYSRTGGDYGYTF | TRBV6-5 | NA | TRBD1 | TRBJ1-2
TGTGCCAGCAGCTCCCGGGACAGGGGTCGGAACGAGCAGTACTTC | CASSSRDRGRNEQYF | TRBV13 | NA | TRBD1 | TRBJ2-7
TGTGCCAGCAGCACCGGGAGGCAACTTGAAGCTTTCTTT | CASSTGRQLEAFF | TRBV5-6 | few | NA | TRBJ1-1
TGTGCCAGCAGACAAACAGGGGATAGCAATCAGCCCCAGCATTTT | CASRQTGDSNQPQHF | TRBV4-2 | few | TRBD1 | TRBJ1-5
TGCGCCAGCAGCGGCGGACTAGCGACAAACACCGGGGAGCTGTTTTTT | CASSGGLATNTGELFF | TRBV4-1 | few | TRBD2 | TRBJ2-2
TGTGCCAGCAGCCGTCCGGGAGGTGGTAACATTCAGTACTTC | CASSRPGGGNIQYF | TRBV5-6 | many | TRBD2 | TRBJ2-4
TGTGCCAGCAGCCAAGGCCGAACAGGGGGCGATGGCTACACCTTC | CASSQGRTGGDGYTF | TRBV14 | few | TRBD1 | TRBJ1-2
TGCGCCAGCAGCCAAGATATGAATATCGGTGGCTACACCTTC | CASSQDMNIGGYTF | TRBV4-3 | NA | NA | TRBJ1-2
TGCAGTGCTACCGACAGGAACGAGCAGTACTTC | CSATDRNEQYF | TRBV20-1 | NA | NA | TRBJ2-7
TGCGCCAGCAGCTCCGGACAGCTCTATGGCTACACCTTC | CASSSGQLYGYTF | TRBV5-1 | NA | NA | TRBJ1-2
TGCGCCAGCAGCTACCAAATGACAGGTAGGTGGCCCCAGCATTTT | CASSYQMTGRWPQHF | TRBV5-1 | once | NA | TRBJ1-5
TGCGCCAGCCCCGAAGGAGGTTCTGGAAACACCATATATTTT | CASPEGGSGNTIYF | TRBV23-1 | NA | NA | TRBJ1-3
TGTGCCAGTAGTAAGGGCGCCAGTTGGGGGGGGTACGAGCAGTACTTC | CASSKGASWGGYEQYF | TRBV19 | NA | TRBD2 | TRBJ2-7
TGTGCCAGCAGCATTTCCGGGACAGGGGCCACTGAAGCTTTCTTT | CASSISGTGATEAFF | TRBV7-9 | NA | TRBD1 | TRBJ1-1
TGCGCCAGCAGCTTGGCCATCGGGGGGGCGACCACCGGGGAGCTGTTTTTT | CASSLAIGGATTGELFF | TRBV5-1 | few | TRBD2 | TRBJ2-2
TGTGCCAGCAGCGACCACGAGACGGGTTATGGCTACACCTTC | CASSDHETGYGYTF | TRBV7-8 | few | NA | TRBJ1-2
TGTGCCAGCAGCTTCTCAGGGCGCGGCTACACCTTC | CASSFSGRGYTF | TRBV5-6 | few | NA | TRBJ1-2
TGTGCCTGGAGTCCAGGAAATGGCTACACCTTC | CAWSPGNGYTF | TRBV30 | few | NA | TRBJ1-2